Presented here are 29 T cell receptor beta chains from one specimen sequenced in a study of T cells in Graves' hyperthyroidism and ophthalmopathy. There were TCR beta CDR3 regions amplified from RNA transcripts. The HTBI set primed first-round TCR CDR3 RT-PCR. Each CDR3 protein is one row after TCRdb ran MiXCR on the multiplex PCR reads. The sample comprises about 580,000 distinct CDR3 sequences, around 13% of which are singletons, and under 7% rests with the top ten. Sample: blood. The receptors shown here come from a woman aged 25 to 39 with Graves' hyperthyroidism that later progressed to Graves' ophthalmopathy.

This clonotype was counted only a few times. V usage is TRBV20-1 and J usage is TRBJ1-5; D is ambiguous. CDR1 and CDR2 (germline): DFQATT, SNEGSKA (reference sequence). CDR3 length equals 11 residues. V was cut by 6 bases and J by 7 bases, with 10 bases left in between. CDR3 DNA sequence: TGCAGTGCCGGATGGGAGCAGCCCCAGCATTTT. Its translation: CSAGWEQPQHF.

This chain links TRBV7-3 with TRBJ2-3; TRBD1 is a possible D gene (5 bases). This CDR3 contains 13 residues. Germline V lookup: CDR1 SGHTA, CDR2 FQGTGA. V was cut by 6 bases and J by 4 bases, with 11 bases left in between. The CDR3 here is CASRADSADTQYF. CDR3 nucleotides: TGTGCCAGCAGGGCCGACAGCGCAGATACGCAGTATTTT.

This clonotype occurred many times. The chain carries TRBV27 and TRBJ2-7, with D perhaps matching TRBD2 (6 bases). Trimming stripped 6 bases from V and 0 bases from J, with 12 bases between. The CDR3 has 14 amino acids. Germline assignment: CDR1 MNHEY and CDR2 SMNVEV (reference sequence). The CDR3 here is CASRAGRNSYEQYF. In DNA, the CDR3 is TGTGCCAGCAGGGCAGGGAGGAACTCCTACGAGCAGTACTTC.

This clonotype was found a few times. A much larger clone differs by one base, so this may be a read error. The chain combines TRBV10-3 with TRBJ2-7, with D possibly matching TRBD2 (6 bases). The CDR3 is 14 residues long. From germline, CDR1 is ENHRY and CDR2 SYGVKD. The V end was cut by 5 bases, the J end by 6 bases, with 17 bases between. CDR3 DNA: TGTGCCATCAGTCAATCGGGGGTCGGCTGCGAGCAGTACTTC. The encoded protein is CAISQSGVGCEQYF.

The sample holds many counts of this clonotype. J is TRBJ2-1 and V is TRBV5-1; maybe TRBD2 (5 bases). The ends were cut back, 2 bases at V and 0 bases at J, with 12 bases in the middle. The germline V gene has CDR1 SGHRS and CDR2 YFSETQ. This CDR3 has 16 residues. CDR3 DNA sequence: TGCGCCAGCAGCTTTGGGAGTGGGAGCTCCTACAATGAGCAGTTCTTC. As protein: CASSFGSGSSYNEQFF.

This clonotype has at least ten counts. The V and J genes are TRBV20-1 and TRBJ1-4, with a possible D match to TRBD1 (5 bases). Germline CDR1 and CDR2: DFQATT and SNEGSKA (reference sequence). V was pared by 6 bases and J by 7 bases, with 18 bases between. This CDR3 spans 14 amino acids. CDR3 in DNA: TGCAGTGCCGTACGGGCCCAGGGAGGTGAAAAACTGTTTTTT. It specifies CSAVRAQGGEKLFF.

This clonotype has only a few counts. The V and J genes are TRBV4-3 and TRBJ1-5; D gene ambiguous. V was shortened by 0 bases and J by 0 bases, with 6 bases between the two germline ends. In germline, CDR1 is LGHNA, CDR2 YSLEER. The CDR3 extends over 15 amino acids. CDR3 coding DNA: TGCGCCAGCAGCCAAGATATCAGTAGCAATCAGCCCCAGCATTTT. This encodes CASSQDISSNQPQHF.

In this sample, this clonotype turned up many times. V usage is TRBV20-1 and J usage is TRBJ1-5; 11 nucleotides line up with TRBD1. In germline, CDR1 is DFQATT, CDR2 SNEGSKA (reference sequence). The CDR3 sequence is 12 residues long. The junction had 2 bases not matched to a gene; V was cut back by 6 bases and J by 7 bases. The CDR3 loop is CSAGDRGQPQHF. Written as DNA, the CDR3 is TGCAGTGCGGGGGACAGGGGGCAGCCCCAGCATTTT.

This clonotype turned up a few times. V usage is TRBV6-1 and J usage is TRBJ1-1; D possibly corresponds to TRBD1 (5 bases). Trimming stripped 6 bases from V and 1 base from J, with 12 bases between. The CDR3 sequence is 14 residues long. Germline V gene lookup returns CDR1 MNHNS and CDR2 SASEGT. CDR3 nucleotides: TGTGCCAGCAGAAATCAGGGACCGAACACTGAAGCTTTCTTT. This gives the protein CASRNQGPNTEAFF.

This clonotype occurred many times. This chain joins TRBV28 and TRBJ1-5, with TRBD1 as a possible D gene (6 bases). Germline values: CDR1 MDHEN, CDR2 SYDVKM. CDR3 size: 13 residues. V lost 7 bases to trimming and J lost 3 bases, with 10 bases between them. The CDR3 is CASTYRVNQPQHF. The CDR3 nucleotides read TGTGCCAGCACTTACAGGGTCAATCAGCCCCAGCATTTT.

This clonotype was recorded at least ten times. V gene TRBV24-1 combines with J gene TRBJ2-5; D remains unclear. V was cut by 1 base and J by 12 bases, with 11 bases left in between. CDR3 length: 12 amino acids. Germline V gene data show CDR1 as KGHDR and CDR2 as SFDVKD. In DNA form, the CDR3 reads TGTGCCACCAGTGATTTATCGGGTTGGAAGTACTTC. Translation: CATSDLSGWKYF.

Remarks on this clonotype: Mismatch with germline at one junction end may stem from a read error. The chain uses TRBV12-3 or TRBV12-4 and TRBJ1-4; D uncertain. This CDR3 spans 12 amino acids. The CDR3 reads CASSFGGKKLSF. The CDR3 nucleotides are TGTGCCAGCAGTTTCGGTGGGAAAAAACTGTCTTTC.

This clonotype occurred a few times. The chain carries TRBV20-1 and TRBJ1-2; D unclear. With 5 bases removed from V and 2 bases from J, the gap between germline ends came to 12 bases. CDR1 is DFQATT and CDR2 is SNEGSKA in the germline V gene (reference sequence). The CDR3 loop spans 13 amino acids. CDR3 protein: CSAEDEVNYGYTF. In DNA form, the CDR3 reads TGCAGTGCTGAGGATGAGGTGAACTATGGCTACACCTTC.

V is TRBV24-1 and J is TRBJ1-2; TRBD1 agrees at 7 bases. Germline V CDR1 and CDR2: KGHDR, SFDVKD. The CDR3 contains 14 residues. Unmatched junction bases numbered 3, after V lost 3 bases and J lost 3 bases. CDR3 amino acids: CATSDDRAHYGYTF. The CDR3 DNA reads as TGTGCCACCAGTGATGACAGGGCGCACTATGGCTACACCTTC.

The sample holds a few counts of this clonotype. V and J are TRBV20-1 and TRBJ1-1; no clear D. The CDR3 totals 15 residues. The V and J ends lost 0 bases and 6 bases respectively, with 17 bases between them. Germline CDR1 is DFQATT and CDR2 is SNEGSKA (reference sequence). The CDR3 coding sequence is TGCAGTGCTAGAGATCGCCTCAACCTCTACGCTGAAGCTTTCTTT. This encodes CSARDRLNLYAEAFF.

This clonotype was counted a few times. V is TRBV5-8 and J is TRBJ2-7; D is possibly TRBD2 (6 bases). The V gene lost 4 bases and the J gene lost 3 bases, with 17 bases spanning the gap. The CDR3 loop spans 15 amino acids. Germline CDR1 is SGHTS and CDR2 is YDEGEE. The CDR3 DNA follows: TGTGCCAGCAGCCTCCAAGCGGGCCATCTCTACGAGCAGTACTTC. As protein: CASSLQAGHLYEQYF.

This clonotype was recorded at least ten times. This chain joins TRBV19 and TRBJ2-2, with a tentative D call TRBD2 (5 bases). The ends were cut back, 4 bases at V and 5 bases at J, with 17 bases in the middle. The germline V gene encodes CDR1 LNHDA and CDR2 SQIVND (reference sequence). The CDR3 length is 16 residues. As DNA, the CDR3 is TGTGCCAGTAGTAGAATCGAGACCTCGGGGACCGGGGAGCTGTTTTTT. Amino acid sequence: CASSRIETSGTGELFF.

This clonotype was detected many times. This chain links TRBV7-2 with TRBJ1-1, with no clear D. Germline V CDR1 and CDR2: SGHTA, FQGNSA. Trimming removed 3 bases at V and 7 bases at J, with 15 bases between. This CDR3 has 14 residues. The CDR3 DNA reads as TGTGCCAGCAGCTTCAACCGGGCGGATTTTGAAGCTTTCTTT. Amino acids: CASSFNRADFEAFF.

This clonotype was found many times. This chain joins TRBV7-2 and TRBJ2-7, with D possibly being TRBD2 (6 bases). Trimming took off 3 bases at V and 3 bases at J, with 18 bases between the two ends. CDR1 SGHTA and CDR2 FQGNSA come from the germline V gene. This CDR3 spans 16 amino acids. The CDR3 coding sequence is TGTGCCAGCAGCTTTGACTTTTCGGGACTTAACTACGAGCAGTACTTC. Protein sequence: CASSFDFSGLNYEQYF.

This clonotype has a handful of counts. This sequence joins TRBV10-3 and TRBJ2-5, with D perhaps assigned TRBD1 or TRBD2 (5 bases each). Germline assignment: CDR1 ENHRY and CDR2 SYGVKD. This CDR3 region has 13 residues. The ends were cut back, 9 bases at V and 5 bases at J, with 16 bases in the middle. This chain's CDR3 is CAIRDPVGETQYF. In DNA form, the CDR3 reads TGTGCCATACGGGACCCCGTCGGGGAGACCCAGTACTTC.

This clonotype was seen repeatedly, ten times or more. The chain has TRBV2 and TRBJ1-6; D possibly corresponds to TRBD1 (6 bases). The V end lost 8 bases, the J end lost 11 bases, and 16 bases lay between the germline ends. The CDR3 contains 13 residues. Germline values: CDR1 SNHLY, CDR2 FYNNEI. The CDR3 coding sequence is TGTGCCAGCCACCAGGGGAGTTGGACACCCCTCCACTTT. Translated, it gives CASHQGSWTPLHF.

The chain recombines TRBV29-1 with TRBJ2-7; no clear D. Germline V CDR1 and CDR2: SQVTM, ANQGSEA. The ends were cut back, 2 bases at V and 1 base at J, with 3 bases in the middle. This CDR3 has 11 amino acids. CDR3 coding DNA: TGCAGCGTTGAAAAGTCCTACGAGCAGTACTTC. It specifies CSVEKSYEQYF.

This clonotype was counted many times. J is TRBJ2-7 and V is TRBV10-3; D is possibly TRBD1 (6 bases). The CDR3 length is 16 residues. Germline values: CDR1 ENHRY, CDR2 SYGVKD. The V end lost 1 base, the J end lost 4 bases, and 17 bases lay between the germline ends. CDR3 in amino acids: CAISELQTGTPYEQYF. CDR3 DNA: TGTGCCATCAGTGAGTTGCAGACCGGGACACCTTACGAGCAGTACTTC.

V and J are TRBV15 and TRBJ2-5; 7 nucleotides match TRBD1. The CDR3 sequence is 15 residues long. Germline-derived CDR1 and CDR2 are LNHNV and YYDKDF (reference sequence). V lost 0 bases and J lost 2; bases outside the gene matches: 3. CDR3 sequence: CATSRDYRGQETQYF. Written as DNA, the CDR3 is TGTGCCACCAGCAGAGATTACAGGGGTCAAGAGACCCAGTACTTC.

The sample holds many counts of this clonotype. The rearrangement links TRBV18 to TRBJ2-7; D assignment may be TRBD1 or TRBD2 (7 bases each). Deletions cut 3 bases from V and 6 bases from J, with 18 bases between. Germline V gives CDR1 KGHSH, CDR2 LQKENI. The CDR3 extends over 15 amino acids. The CDR3 here is CASSPGTAGPGEQYF. CDR3 DNA: TGTGCCAGCTCACCGGGGACAGCGGGACCCGGCGAGCAGTACTTC.

This clonotype was detected many times. This chain links TRBV9 with TRBJ2-7, with 10 bases that match TRBD2. V lost 0 bases and J lost 6; bases outside the gene matches: 6. Germline values: CDR1 SGDLS, CDR2 YYNGEE. The CDR3 has 15 amino acids. The CDR3: CASSVALAGDSEQYF. CDR3 in DNA: TGTGCCAGCAGCGTAGCGCTAGCGGGAGATTCCGAGCAGTACTTC.

This chain links TRBV6-1 with TRBJ1-1; the match to TRBD1 covers 7 bases. In germline, CDR1 is MNHNS, CDR2 SASEGT. The CDR3 length is 13 residues. V lost 5 bases, J lost 5 bases, and 5 bases stayed unmatched. The CDR3 spells CASSPTGITEAFF. The CDR3 nucleotides read TGTGCCAGCAGTCCGACAGGGATTACTGAAGCTTTCTTT.

This clonotype has just a few counts. A much more abundant neighbour one base away suggests this may be a read error. The gene calls are TRBV10-3 and TRBJ1-1, with TRBD1 identical over 8 bases. The V gene end was trimmed by 6 bases and the J gene end by 8 bases; junction bases not matched to a gene: 11. This CDR3 is built from 14 residues. From germline, CDR1 is ENHRY and CDR2 SYGVKD. The CDR3 protein is CAISTQQGVAEAFF. CDR3 in DNA: TGTGCCATCAGCACCCAACAGGGGGTTGCGGAAGCTTTCTTT.

There are many counts of this clonotype. This sequence joins TRBV5-1 and TRBJ2-5; 9 bases map to TRBD2. The CDR3 contains 17 residues. V was clipped by 0 bases and J by 0 bases; unmatched bases: 6. Germline CDR1 SGHRS, CDR2 YFSETQ. The CDR3 region is CASSLAGSSGNQETQYF. CDR3 DNA sequence: TGCGCCAGCAGCTTGGCTGGCTCTAGCGGGAACCAAGAGACCCAGTACTTC.